This T cell receptor beta chain originates from a study of cytomegalovirus exposure and HLA in healthy donors. TCRdb's copy holds only in-frame clones and misses some; the assay was immunoSEQ multiplex PCR. The sample has 150,000 to 200,000 clones; roughly 86% are singletons. J was trimmed by 6 bases and V by 0 bases; bases with no gene match: 1. The CDR3 sequence is 14 residues long. CDR1 is WNHNN, CDR2 SYGVQD, per germline (reference sequence). The sequenced sample was PBMCs. The sequence came from a woman aged 18-35 years in good health and CMV-seronegative. This chain uses TRBV10-1 with TRBJ2-1; TRBD2 aligns across 8 bases. The DNA of the CDR3 is TGCGCCAGCAGTGAGTCTAGCGGGACCAATGAGCAGTTCTTC. Protein product: CASSESSGTNEQFF.